The 27 T cell receptor beta chains given below trace back to one sample, sequenced in a study of spatial heterogeneity in lung cancer. Time point reported: sample taken at primary tumor resection. Frozen PBMC, nontumor lung or tumor provided whole RNA, which was sequenced unsorted. One entry per CDR3 protein, called by TCRdb with MiXCR from the 5' RACE reads. In the table there are about 38,000 distinct CDR3 sequences, around 7.5% of which are singletons. The material sequenced was PBMCs, taken at surgery. Receptor source: a male donor with early-stage non-small cell lung cancer.

This clonotype came up a few times. One base away lies a much larger clone, so this may be a sequencing read error. This chain links TRBV6-2 or TRBV6-3 with TRBJ2-3; no clear D. The CDR3 loop spans 12 amino acids. The V gene lost 5 bases and the J gene lost 0 bases, with 3 bases spanning the gap. Germline CDR1 reads MNHEY; CDR2 reads SVGEGT. The CDR3 reads CASSDSTDTQYF. The CDR3 DNA reads TGTGCCAGCAGTGATAGCACAGATACGCAGTATTTT.

Points on this clonotype: This could be a read error, since a much larger clone is one nucleotide away. The chain employs TRBV5-1 and TRBJ2-3; tentative D call: TRBD1 (6 bases). The ends were cut back, 0 bases at V and 8 bases at J, with 16 bases in the middle. The CDR3 contains 15 residues. CDR1 and CDR2 from the germline V gene are SGHRS and YFSETQ. The CDR3 sequence: CASSLEGVASVTQYF. CDR3 bases: TGCGCCAGCAGCTTGGAGGGGGTAGCCTCGGTTACGCAGTATTTT.

V and J are TRBV19 and TRBJ2-1; 7 bases agree with TRBD2. Losses at the gene ends were 6 bases for V and 7 bases for J; bases not matched to a gene: 6. The germline V gene has CDR1 LNHDA and CDR2 SQIVND (reference sequence). The CDR3 sequence is 13 residues long. The CDR3 DNA reads TGTGCCAGTAGATCGGGACTACCTAATGAGCAGTTCTTC. Residues: CASRSGLPNEQFF.

At least ten counts were recorded for this clonotype. The chain uses TRBV29-1 and TRBJ2-3; no clear D. Trimming took 3 bases from V and 4 from J, leaving 5 bases between them. CDR1 SQVTM and CDR2 ANQGSEA come from the germline V gene. The CDR3 contains 11 residues. The CDR3 bases are TGCAGCGTTGATATTTCAGATACGCAGTATTTT. This codes for CSVDISDTQYF.

This clonotype was recorded at least ten times. The chain has TRBV4-1 and TRBJ1-4; a weak D match, TRBD1 (5 bases). The CDR3 runs to 18 residues. V lost 1 base to trimming and J lost 7 bases, with 22 bases between them. Germline V gene sequence: CDR1 MGHRA, CDR2 YSYEKL. CDR3 in amino acids: CASSQGRDRVDRSEKLFF. The CDR3 bases are TGCGCCAGCAGCCAAGGCCGGGACCGAGTTGACCGGAGTGAAAAACTGTTTTTT.

This chain joins TRBV7-9 and TRBJ2-4; 7 bases map to TRBD1. This CDR3 spans 21 amino acids. CDR1 and CDR2 (germline): SEHNR, FQNEAQ (reference sequence). V gave up 0 bases and J gave up 5 bases; unmatched junction bases: 22. CDR3 bases: TGTGCCAGCAGCTTAGCGTTTTCCTACCGGGACAGCCGTAAAAGTGAAAACATTCAGTACTTC. Encoded protein: CASSLAFSYRDSRKSENIQYF. The entire variable domain, with the rest obtained from reference TRBV7-9 and TRBJ2-4, is as follows: DTGVSQNPRHKITKRGQNVTFRCDPISEHNRLYWYRQTLGQGPEFLTYFQNEAQLEKSRLLSDRFSAERPKGSFSTLEIQRTEQGDSAMYLCASSLAFSYRDSRKSENIQYFGAGTRLSVL.

This clonotype was picked up many times. The J gene is TRBJ2-7, the V gene TRBV6-5; 10 bases line up with TRBD2. The V gene end was trimmed by 0 bases and the J gene end by 9 bases; junction bases not matched to a gene: 11. The CDR3 extends over 16 amino acids. The germline CDR1 and CDR2 sequences are MNHEY and SVGAGI. CDR3 amino acids: CASSYSKLAGYRGQYF. CDR3 DNA: TGTGCCAGCAGTTACTCGAAACTAGCGGGATACAGGGGGCAGTACTTC.

This clonotype was seen at least ten times. The rearrangement uses TRBV20-1 and TRBJ1-1; TRBD1 is a possible D gene (6 bases). The CDR3 sequence is 18 residues long. V gave up 0 bases and J gave up 4 bases, with 24 bases separating them. Germline V gene lookup returns CDR1 DFQATT and CDR2 SNEGSKA (reference sequence). CDR3 coding DNA: TGCAGTGCTAGAGACCTAAGGGACATAAGAACAGTAGGCACTGAAGCTTTCTTT. Its translation is CSARDLRDIRTVGTEAFF.

This clonotype was seen ten or more times. This chain links TRBV6-5 with TRBJ2-5; 7 bases align to TRBD1. Germline CDR1 and CDR2: MNHEY and SVGAGI. The ends lost 6 bases at V and 0 bases at J; junction bases unmatched: 7. This CDR3 is built from 15 residues. The CDR3 region is CASSQEGAHQETQYF. CDR3 DNA: TGTGCCAGCAGCCAAGAGGGGGCACACCAAGAGACCCAGTACTTC.

The chain couples TRBV18 to TRBJ2-1; D is uncertain. The CDR3 consists of 14 residues. CDR1 KGHSH and CDR2 LQKENI come from the germline V gene. Trimming cost V 0 bases and J 8 bases, with 11 bases left between them. The CDR3 is CASSPPSPADEQFF. The CDR3, as DNA: TGTGCCAGCTCACCACCTTCCCCGGCGGATGAGCAGTTCTTC. The complete variable domain, with remaining parts taken from reference TRBV18 and TRBJ2-1, reads NAGVMQNPRHLVRRRGQEARLRCSPMKGHSHVYWYRQLPEEGLKFMVYLQKENIIDESGMPKERFSAEFPKEGPSILRIQQVVRGDSAAYFCASSPPSPADEQFFGPGTRLTVL.

This clonotype appeared many times. This sequence joins TRBV21-1 and TRBJ2-7; the D segment call TRBD2 is taken from the table without a DNA check. TRBV21-1 is classified as a pseudogene. This CDR3 spans 16 amino acids. The CDR3 DNA follows: TGTGCCAGCAGCAAAGCAAGGACCCTCCCAGCCTACGAGCAGTACTTC. Translation: CASSKARTLPAYEQYF.

This clonotype was seen many times. This chain uses TRBV7-3 with TRBJ2-7, with 9 bases that match TRBD1. The CDR3 is made up of 15 amino acids. The germline gives CDR1 SGHTA, CDR2 FQGTGA. Trimming cost V 5 bases and J 0 bases; bases outside gene matches: 5. CDR3 bases: TGTGCCAGCAGCCCACAGGGGGCTAGCTCCTACGAGCAGTACTTC. Translating gives CASSPQGASSYEQYF.

This chain connects TRBV7-2 to TRBJ1-6, with TRBD1 as a possible D gene (6 bases). Germline V CDR1 and CDR2: SGHTA, FQGNSA. The V and J ends lost 4 bases and 1 base respectively, with 11 bases between them. The length of the CDR3 is 16 residues. The CDR3: CASSSRGVSYNSPLHF. As DNA, the CDR3 is TGTGCCAGCAGCTCCAGGGGTGTATCCTATAATTCACCCCTCCACTTT.

This clonotype was found many times. The chain couples TRBV11-2 to TRBJ1-1, with D tentatively TRBD1 (6 bases). Trimming stripped 7 bases from V and 0 bases from J, with 24 bases between. The CDR3 is 18 residues long. The V gene's germline CDR1 is SGHAT and CDR2 FQNNGV. The CDR3 sequence: CASTNPPGAPNLNTEAFF. The CDR3 nucleotides are TGTGCCAGCACTAACCCCCCAGGGGCCCCCAACCTGAACACTGAAGCTTTCTTT.

This clonotype was detected many times. The rearrangement uses TRBV5-5 and TRBJ1-1; maybe TRBD1 (5 bases). V dropped 1 base and J dropped 0 bases, with 7 bases sitting between them. CDR1 is SGHKS, CDR2 YYEKEE, per germline (reference sequence). The CDR3 runs to 14 residues. The CDR3 spells CASSLWTLNTEAFF. In nucleotides, the CDR3 is TGTGCCAGCAGCTTGTGGACATTGAACACTGAAGCTTTCTTT.

At least ten counts were recorded for this clonotype. The chain recombines TRBV29-1 with TRBJ1-1, with 8 bases aligning to TRBD1. Germline loops: CDR1 SQVTM, CDR2 ANQGSEA. V dropped 7 bases and J dropped 8; count of bases not matched to a gene: 9. The CDR3 covers 12 residues. The CDR3 DNA sequence: TGCAGCGCCAGCGGGACAGGCAGAGAAGCTTTCTTT. Translated: CSASGTGREAFF.

Many counts were recorded for this clonotype. The chain couples TRBV7-8 to TRBJ1-2; TRBD1 is a possible D gene (5 bases). The germline V gene has CDR1 SGHVS and CDR2 FQNEAQ. The CDR3 spans 14 residues. The V end lost 5 bases, the J end lost 8 bases, and 18 bases lay between the germline ends. The DNA of the CDR3 is TGTGCCAGCAGCCAATCGGGGACCCTGAGGGGCTACACCTTC. This gives the protein CASSQSGTLRGYTF.

This clonotype was detected a few times. The gene calls are TRBV6-5 and TRBJ2-3; the D gene is possibly TRBD2 (6 bases). The CDR3 covers 17 residues. Trimming stripped 4 bases from V and 3 bases from J, with 20 bases between. The germline V gene has CDR1 MNHEY and CDR2 SVGAGI. CDR3 region: CASSSAGLGGGTDTQYF. DNA of the CDR3: TGTGCCAGCAGTTCCGCCGGGTTGGGGGGAGGAACAGATACGCAGTATTTT.

This clonotype has at least ten counts. The chain recombines TRBV23-1 with TRBJ2-7; D not certain. TRBV23-1 is an open reading frame whose function is uncertain. Deletions cut 0 bases from V and 0 bases from J, with 12 bases between. The CDR3 is 16 amino acids. The CDR3 DNA is TGCGCCAGCAGTCAATCGGCCAGCTCAAGCTCCTACGAGCAGTACGTC. Translation: CASSQSASSSSYEQYV.

This clonotype turned up a few times. This chain uses TRBV20-1 with TRBJ1-4, with D possibly TRBD1 on 6 matching bases. V lost 0 bases and J 6 bases, leaving 14 bases between the germline ends. From germline, CDR1 is DFQATT and CDR2 SNEGSKA (reference sequence). The CDR3 length is 15 residues. DNA for the CDR3: TGCAGTGCTAGAGATCGGGGGGCTTTGGATGAAAAACTGTTTTTT. Translation: CSARDRGALDEKLFF.

V and J are TRBV28 and TRBJ2-7; no clear D. Germline V gene sequence: CDR1 MDHEN, CDR2 SYDVKM. The V end was cut by 2 bases, the J end by 4 bases, with 15 bases between. CDR3 size: 15 residues. For the CDR3, the DNA is TGTGCCAGCAGTTTAGACGGCGATCCTAATTACGAGCAGTACGTC. The encoded protein is CASSLDGDPNYEQYV.

The chain employs TRBV7-9 and TRBJ1-6; the D gene is possibly TRBD1 (6 bases). CDR1 SEHNR and CDR2 FQNEAQ come from the germline V gene (reference sequence). CDR3 length: 13 residues. Deletions cut 3 bases from V and 12 bases from J, with 12 bases between. The DNA for the CDR3 is TGTGCCAGCAGCTTGACACAGGGTGGACCCCTCCACTTT. Translating it yields CASSLTQGGPLHF.

This clonotype was counted between two and nine times. This chain connects TRBV7-6 to TRBJ2-1; 7 bases line up with TRBD2. The germline gives CDR1 SGHVS, CDR2 FNYEAQ. CDR3 length: 15 residues. V gave up 2 bases and J gave up 2 bases; unmatched junction bases: 3. The CDR3 nucleotides are TGTGCCAGCAGCTTATGGGCGGGGGCCTACAATGAGCAGTTCTTC. Residues: CASSLWAGAYNEQFF.

The chain employs TRBV20-1 and TRBJ2-1; 8 bases fit TRBD2. This CDR3 region has 15 residues. V lost 5 bases, J lost 4 bases, and 10 bases stayed unmatched. Germline values: CDR1 DFQATT, CDR2 SNEGSKA (reference sequence). CDR3 amino acids: CSAPPPGLGYNEQFF. CDR3 nucleotide sequence: TGCAGTGCTCCGCCCCCGGGACTAGGATACAATGAGCAGTTCTTC.

This clonotype was found a few times. The CDR3 region is CSAKGLAGRETQYF. CDR3 nucleotides: TGCAGTGCCAAGGGACTAGCGGGGAGAGAGACCCAGTACTTC. The chain is built from TRBV20-1 and TRBJ2-5; 13 positions match TRBD2. The germline CDR1 and CDR2 sequences are DFQATT and SNEGSKA (reference sequence). V lost 6 bases to trimming and J lost 4 bases; unmatched junction nucleotides: 5. This CDR3 comprises 14 residues.

This clonotype has just a few counts. This rearrangement joins TRBV27 to TRBJ2-1; D is uncertain. The CDR3 runs 16 residues. Trimming left V 4 bases short and J 9 bases short, with 22 bases between. In germline, CDR1 is MNHEY, CDR2 SMNVEV (reference sequence). CDR3 amino acids: CASSYPDRALTGEQFF. CDR3 in DNA: TGTGCCAGCAGTTACCCCGACCGGGCATTGACGGGTGAGCAGTTCTTC.

This clonotype came up many times. The gene calls are TRBV28 and TRBJ1-4, with D unresolved. Deletions cut 4 bases from V and 3 bases from J, with 18 bases between. Germline V gene data show CDR1 as MDHEN and CDR2 as SYDVKM. The CDR3 is 17 amino acids. This CDR3 reads CASSSIFAGNPNEKLFF. The CDR3 coding sequence is TGTGCCAGCAGTTCAATATTCGCCGGAAATCCTAATGAAAAACTGTTTTTT.